These T cell receptor beta chains were read from a single sample in a study of T cell changes during pregnancy in multiple sclerosis. Measured with immunoSEQ multiplex PCR; TCRdb has only the in-frame clones, and not every one. The sample shows roughly 40,000 clones, approximately 92% of them seen only once. The sample here was CD4+ T cells from peripheral blood mononuclear cells, taken in the second trimester of pregnancy. These receptor sequences come from a female donor in good health, enrolled as a control in a pregnancy study. Both conserved end residues are part of each CDR3.

>TRBV27
CASSLQRDLYEQYF
>TRBV19
CASSLAGIYEQYF
>TRBV18
CASSPPVGGTDTQYF
>TRBV19
CASSKDRGRTGELFF
>TRBV5-1
CASSLTGHLTGELFF
>TRBV5-1
CASSLRTGSYNEQFF
>TRBV5-5
CASSSRQGGTNEKLFF
>TRBV7-9
CASSHTGVLSYEQYF
>TRBV7-9
CASSLSGDTEAFF
>TRBV19
CASSIDHARSYNEQFF
>TRBV18
CASSPLRGALYEQYF
>TRBV6-1
CASTWDRSTDTQYF
>TRBV18
CASSPYTRNTEAFF
>TRBV5-4
CASSLQGGSNEKLFF
>TRBV6-5
CASSYSTSSYEQYF
>TRBV9
CASSTTSGGQYF